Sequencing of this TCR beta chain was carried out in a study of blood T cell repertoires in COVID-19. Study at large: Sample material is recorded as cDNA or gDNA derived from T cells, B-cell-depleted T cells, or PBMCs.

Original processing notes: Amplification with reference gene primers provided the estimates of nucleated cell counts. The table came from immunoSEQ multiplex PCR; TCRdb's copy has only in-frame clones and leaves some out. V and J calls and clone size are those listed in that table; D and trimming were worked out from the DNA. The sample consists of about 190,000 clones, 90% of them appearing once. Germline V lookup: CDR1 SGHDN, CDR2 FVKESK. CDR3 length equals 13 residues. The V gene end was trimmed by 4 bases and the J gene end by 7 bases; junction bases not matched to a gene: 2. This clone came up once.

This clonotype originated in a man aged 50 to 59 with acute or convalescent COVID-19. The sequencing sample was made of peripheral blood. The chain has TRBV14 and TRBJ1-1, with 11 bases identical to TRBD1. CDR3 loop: CASSRTGGGEAFF. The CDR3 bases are TGTGCCAGCAGCCGGACAGGGGGCGGTGAAGCTTTCTTT.